The 9 T cell receptor beta chains in this list originate from one sample, sequenced in a study of tumor and adjacent non-tumor tissue in lung cancer. Three rounds of nested PCR, following a modified ARM-PCR protocol, produced the TCRbeta library. MiXCR was run by TCRdb on the multiplex PCR reads, yielding one entry per CDR3 protein. This table holds 110,000 or so distinct CDR3 sequences, 62% found once. No cell sorting was done before RNA was extracted from the tissue. The normal lung tissue was taken more than 3 cm from the tumor edge. Sequencing was done on a sample of distant non-tumor lung tissue. These TCRs come from a man in his 60s with non-small cell lung cancer.

As regards this clonotype: The CDR3 carries no conserved terminal phenylalanine or tryptophan, so it likely arises from a read error. This rearrangement joins TRBV28 to TRBJ2-3, with D possibly TRBD1 on 5 matching bases. The DNA end is a closer match to TRBJ1-5, so the J assignment may be wrong. The germline V gene encodes CDR1 MDHEN and CDR2 SYDVKM. This CDR3 is 15 amino acids long. Written as DNA, the CDR3 is TGTGCCAGCTTGCTGGGAGGGGTGAACACAGATACGCAGCATTCT. This sequence encodes CASLLGGVNTDTQHS.

Worth noting for this clonotype: Sequence at one end of the junction differs from germline and may be a read error. V and J are TRBV11-3 and TRBJ2-2, with a weak D call TRBD2 (5 bases). CDR1 SGHNT and CDR2 YENEEA come from the germline V gene. The CDR3 runs 13 residues. CDR3 nucleotide sequence: TGTGCCAGCGGCTTAGACCTGTCCGGGGAGCTGGTTTTT. Residues: CASGLDLSGELVF.

Note on this clonotype: At one boundary the junction diverges from the germline segment, which might be a read error. V gene TRBV4-1 combines with J gene TRBJ1-5, with D possibly being TRBD1 (5 bases). Germline lookup yields CDR1 MGHRA and CDR2 YSYEKL. The CDR3 contains 16 residues. The CDR3 region is CASSQDPGYGNRPQHF. DNA for the CDR3: TGCGCCAGCAGCCAAGATCCAGGGTATGGTAATCGGCCCCAGCATTTT.

This clonotype was counted between two and nine times. This clone may be a read error of a much larger clone one base away. The J gene is TRBJ2-2, the V gene TRBV4-2; 8 bases match TRBD1. The CDR3 is 18 residues long. CDR1 is LGHNA and CDR2 is YNFKEQ in the germline V gene. CDR3 region: CSSSQDPTGTGNTGELFF. The CDR3 DNA reads as TGTTCCAGCAGCCAAGATCCTACCGGGACAGGGAACACCGGGGAGCTGTTTTTT.

The genes are TRBV6-5 and TRBJ2-1; D remains unclear. This CDR3 spans 16 amino acids. Germline CDR1 reads MNHEY; CDR2 reads SVGAGI. V lost 10 bases and J lost 1, with 20 bases in between. The CDR3 sequence: CANIYSRTASYNEQFF. The CDR3, as DNA: TGTGCCAACATTTACTCGCGGACCGCGTCCTACAATGAGCAGTTCTTC.

The chain has TRBV12-3 or TRBV12-4 and TRBJ1-3; no clear D gene. The CDR3 has 13 residues. V lost 5 bases and J lost 2, with 7 bases in between. Written as DNA, the CDR3 is TGTGCCAGCAGTCTTGGGGCTGGAAACACCATATATTTT. Translating it yields CASSLGAGNTIYF.

This clonotype was found a few times. In DNA, the CDR3 is TGTGCCAGCAGACGGGGACCCAGGGGCGGAGGGAAAGCTTTCTTT. This translates into CASRRGPRGGGKAFF. This chain connects TRBV28 to TRBJ1-1; D possibly corresponds to TRBD1 (6 bases). Between the trimmed V and J ends, which lost 6 bases and 9 bases, there was a span of 23 bases. Germline CDR1 and CDR2: MDHEN and SYDVKM. The CDR3 totals 15 residues.

Regarding this clonotype: Its ends do not fully match the called genes, so a read error is possible. This chain links TRBV4-3 with TRBJ2-3; a possible D gene is TRBD2 (6 bases). This CDR3 region has 13 residues. Per germline, CDR1 LGHNA and CDR2 YSLEER. CDR3 residues: CANSANREDTQYF. CDR3 coding DNA: TGCGCCAACAGCGCAAACCGGGAGGATACGCAGTATTTT.

This clonotype was recorded many times. This sequence joins TRBV20-1 and TRBJ2-5, with D possibly matching TRBD1 (6 bases). V lost 6 bases and J lost 4, with 12 bases in between. There are 12 residues in the CDR3. Germline-derived CDR1 and CDR2 are DFQATT and SNEGSKA (reference sequence). Here the CDR3 DNA reads TGCAGTGCCCGGACAGACGGAGAGACCCAGTACTTC. This gives the protein CSARTDGETQYF.